The source of this T cell receptor (beta chain) is a study of blood T cell repertoires in COVID-19. The overall study: COVID-19 samples from acute and convalescent phases originated in the United States, Italy and Spain. T cells, B-cell-depleted T cells, or PBMCs provided the cDNA or gDNA that served as material.

Germline V gives CDR1 SNHLY, CDR2 FYNNEI. The CDR3 is 15 amino acids. V shed 5 bases and J shed 0 bases, with 10 bases lying between them. Original handling: Counts of nucleated cells, estimated from reference gene primer amplification, were obtained. The repertoire was sequenced with immunoSEQ multiplex PCR; TCRdb's copy has only in-frame clones and lacks some. The V and J calls and clone size were taken over from that table, and D and trimming were inferred from the DNA. The top ten hold about a sixth of the sample, which has tens of thousands of clones, around 81% seen once. The rearrangement joins TRBV2 to TRBJ2-2, with D possibly TRBD2 on 5 matching bases. The origin of this receptor is a human donor in a cohort sampled during active COVID-19. Source material: peripheral blood. CDR3 sequence: CASSWRSANTGELFF. The DNA of the CDR3 is TGTGCCAGCAGTTGGAGGAGCGCGAACACCGGGGAGCTGTTTTTT.